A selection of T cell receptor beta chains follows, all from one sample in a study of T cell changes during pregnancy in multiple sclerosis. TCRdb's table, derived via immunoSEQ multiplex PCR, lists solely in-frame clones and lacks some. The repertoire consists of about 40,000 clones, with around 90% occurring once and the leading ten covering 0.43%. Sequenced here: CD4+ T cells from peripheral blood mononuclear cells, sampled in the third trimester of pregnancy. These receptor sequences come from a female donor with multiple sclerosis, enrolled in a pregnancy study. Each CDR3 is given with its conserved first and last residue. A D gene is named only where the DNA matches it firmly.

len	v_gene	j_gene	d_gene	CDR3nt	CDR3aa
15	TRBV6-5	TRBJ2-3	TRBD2	TGTGCCAGCAGCTGGACTAGCGGGAGCACAGATACGCAGTATTTT	CASSWTSGSTDTQYF
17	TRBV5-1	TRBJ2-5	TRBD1	TGCGCCAGCAGCCGGAACCCCGGGACAGGATATGAAGAGACCCAGTACTTC	CASSRNPGTGYEETQYF
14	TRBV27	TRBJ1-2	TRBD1	TGTGCCAGCAGTTTCCGACAGGGGTTCAATGGCTACACCTTC	CASSFRQGFNGYTF
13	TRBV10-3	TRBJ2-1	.	TGTGCCACCGCGCGGGATCCGTACAATGAGCAGTTCTTC	CATARDPYNEQFF
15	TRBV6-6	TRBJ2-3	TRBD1	TGTGCCAGCAGTTACTCCGGACAGGCCAAAGATACGCAGTATTTT	CASSYSGQAKDTQYF
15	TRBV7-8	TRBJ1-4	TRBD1	TGTGCCAGCAGCTACCCCGGGACAGGGAATGAAAAACTGTTTTTT	CASSYPGTGNEKLFF
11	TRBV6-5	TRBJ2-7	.	TGTGCCAGCAGTGGGGGAGGTTACAAGTACTTC	CASSGGGYKYF
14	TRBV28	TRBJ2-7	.	TGTGCCAGCAGTTTCGTCCCTAGCTCCTACGAGCAGTACTTC	CASSFVPSSYEQYF
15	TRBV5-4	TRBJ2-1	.	TGTGCCAGCAGCTTCGGGCTAGCCCCCACCAATGAGCAGTTCTTC	CASSFGLAPTNEQFF
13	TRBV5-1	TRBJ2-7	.	TGCGCCAGCAGCCGAGACAGGATTTACGAGCAGTACTTC	CASSRDRIYEQYF